This TCR beta chain was documented in a study of T cells in Graves' hyperthyroidism and ophthalmopathy. What was amplified from RNA transcripts were TCR beta CDR3 regions. HTBI primers were used for first-round RT-PCR of the TCR CDR3. A single record per CDR3 protein comes from TCRdb applying MiXCR to the multiplex PCR reads. The table shows about 380,000 distinct CDR3 sequences, with roughly 13% occurring only once. Graves' hyperthyroidism is called stable when ophthalmopathy does not progress within 18 months. V lost 3 bases, J lost 1 base, and 9 bases lay in between. The CDR3 is 14 amino acids. The chain recombines TRBV12-3 or TRBV12-4 with TRBJ2-5, with D unresolved. The sequencing sample was made of blood. This sequence was found in a woman aged 55-70 years with Graves' hyperthyroidism. The CDR3 is CASSFRLLQETQYF. The DNA for the CDR3 is TGTGCCAGCAGTTTCCGCCTCCTCCAAGAGACCCAGTACTTC.